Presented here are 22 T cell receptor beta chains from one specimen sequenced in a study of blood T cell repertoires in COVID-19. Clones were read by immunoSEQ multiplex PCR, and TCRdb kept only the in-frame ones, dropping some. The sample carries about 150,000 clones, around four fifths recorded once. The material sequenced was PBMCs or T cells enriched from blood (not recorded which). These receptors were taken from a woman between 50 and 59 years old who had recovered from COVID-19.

CDR3 in amino acids: CASSLEGATINEQYV. The CDR3 DNA is TGCGCCAGCAGCTTGGAAGGGGCGACCATTAACGAGCAGTACGTC. The rearrangement links TRBV5-1 to TRBJ2-7, with D perhaps TRBD1 (5 bases). V dropped 0 bases and J dropped 5 bases, with 15 bases sitting between them. There are 15 residues in the CDR3. The germline V gene encodes CDR1 SGHRS and CDR2 YFSETQ.

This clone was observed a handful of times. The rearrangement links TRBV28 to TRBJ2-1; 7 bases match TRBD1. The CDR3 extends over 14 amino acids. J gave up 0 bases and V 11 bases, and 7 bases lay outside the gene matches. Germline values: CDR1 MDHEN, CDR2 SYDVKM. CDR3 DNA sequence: TGTGCCGCCCTCGGGGACAGCTCCTACAATGAGCAGTTCTTC. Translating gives CAALGDSSYNEQFF.

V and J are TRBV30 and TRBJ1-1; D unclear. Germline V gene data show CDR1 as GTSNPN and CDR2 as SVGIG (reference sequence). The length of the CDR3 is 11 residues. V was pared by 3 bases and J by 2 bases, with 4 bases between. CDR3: CAWRSNTEAFF. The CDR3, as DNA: TGTGCCTGGAGGTCAAACACTGAAGCTTTCTTT. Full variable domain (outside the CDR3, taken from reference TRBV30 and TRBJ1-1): SQTIHQWPATLVQPVGSPLSLECTVEGTSNPNLYWYRQAAGRGLQLLFYSVGIGQISSEVPQNLSASRPQDRQFILSSKKLLLSDSGFYLCAWRSNTEAFFGQGTRLTVV.

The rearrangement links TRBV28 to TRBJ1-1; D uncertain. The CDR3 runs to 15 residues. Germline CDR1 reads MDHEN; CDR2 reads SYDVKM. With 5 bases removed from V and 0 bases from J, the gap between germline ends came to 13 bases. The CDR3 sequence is CASSPTPGLNTEAFF. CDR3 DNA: TGTGCCAGCAGTCCAACCCCGGGGTTGAACACTGAAGCTTTCTTT.

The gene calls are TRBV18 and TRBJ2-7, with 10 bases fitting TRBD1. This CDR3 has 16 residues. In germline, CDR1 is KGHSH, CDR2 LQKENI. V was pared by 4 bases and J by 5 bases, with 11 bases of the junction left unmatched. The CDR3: CASSRYTGTGDNEQYV. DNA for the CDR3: TGTGCCAGCTCACGTTACACCGGGACAGGGGATAACGAGCAGTACGTC.

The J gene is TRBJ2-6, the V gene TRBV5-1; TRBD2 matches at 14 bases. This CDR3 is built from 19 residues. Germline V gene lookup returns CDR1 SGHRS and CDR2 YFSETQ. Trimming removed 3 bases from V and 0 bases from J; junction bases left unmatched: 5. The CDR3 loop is CASSWTSGGSSSGANVLTF. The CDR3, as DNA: TGCGCCAGCAGCTGGACTAGCGGGGGGTCGTCCTCTGGGGCCAACGTCCTGACTTTC. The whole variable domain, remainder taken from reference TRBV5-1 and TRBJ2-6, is KAGVTQTPRYLIKTRGQQVTLSCSPISGHRSVSWYQQTPGQGLQFLFEYFSETQRNKGNFPGRFSGRQFSNSRSEMNVSTLELGDSALYLCASSWTSGGSSSGANVLTFGAGSRLTVL.

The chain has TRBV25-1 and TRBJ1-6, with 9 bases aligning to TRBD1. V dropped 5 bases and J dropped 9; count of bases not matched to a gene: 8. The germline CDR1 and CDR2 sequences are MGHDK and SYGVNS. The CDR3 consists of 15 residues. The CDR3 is CASSYPGGQGSPLHF. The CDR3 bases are TGTGCCAGCAGTTACCCAGGGGGACAGGGTTCACCCCTCCACTTT.

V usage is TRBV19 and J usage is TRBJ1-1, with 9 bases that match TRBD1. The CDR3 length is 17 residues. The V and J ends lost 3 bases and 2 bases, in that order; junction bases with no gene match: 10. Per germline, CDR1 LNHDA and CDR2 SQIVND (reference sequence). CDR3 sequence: CASSMRGQGGLNTEAFF. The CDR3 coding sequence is TGTGCCAGTAGTATGAGGGGACAGGGTGGGCTAAACACTGAAGCTTTCTTT.

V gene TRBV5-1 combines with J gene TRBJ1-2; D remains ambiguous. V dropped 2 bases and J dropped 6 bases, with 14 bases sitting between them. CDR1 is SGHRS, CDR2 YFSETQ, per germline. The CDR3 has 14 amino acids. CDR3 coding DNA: TGCGCCAGCAGCTTCGAGGGTATTATCGATGGCTACACCTTC. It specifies CASSFEGIIDGYTF.

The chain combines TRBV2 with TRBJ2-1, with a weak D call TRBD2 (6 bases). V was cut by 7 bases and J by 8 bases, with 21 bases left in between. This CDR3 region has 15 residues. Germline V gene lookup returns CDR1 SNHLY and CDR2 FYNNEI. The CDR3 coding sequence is TGTGCCAGCATGGGTAGGGACTCCAGTGGCGATGAGCAGTTCTTC. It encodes CASMGRDSSGDEQFF.

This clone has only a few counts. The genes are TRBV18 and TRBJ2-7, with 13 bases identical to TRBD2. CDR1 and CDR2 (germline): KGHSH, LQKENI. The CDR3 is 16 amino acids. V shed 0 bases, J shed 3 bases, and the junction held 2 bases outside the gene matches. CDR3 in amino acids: CASSPPGLAGSYEQYF. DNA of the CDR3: TGTGCCAGCTCACCACCGGGACTAGCGGGGAGCTACGAGCAGTACTTC.

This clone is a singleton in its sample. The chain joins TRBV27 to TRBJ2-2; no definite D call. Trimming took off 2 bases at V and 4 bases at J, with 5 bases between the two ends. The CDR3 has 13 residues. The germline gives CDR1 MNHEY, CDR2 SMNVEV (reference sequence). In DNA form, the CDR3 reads TGTGCCAGCAGTTTAGGCTTCACCGGGGAGCTGTTTTTT. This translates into CASSLGFTGELFF.

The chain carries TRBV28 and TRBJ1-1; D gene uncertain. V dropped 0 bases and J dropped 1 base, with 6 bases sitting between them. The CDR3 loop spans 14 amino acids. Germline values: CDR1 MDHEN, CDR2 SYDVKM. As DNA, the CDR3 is TGTGCCAGCAGTTTATGGGCAGAGAACACTGAAGCTTTCTTT. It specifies CASSLWAENTEAFF.

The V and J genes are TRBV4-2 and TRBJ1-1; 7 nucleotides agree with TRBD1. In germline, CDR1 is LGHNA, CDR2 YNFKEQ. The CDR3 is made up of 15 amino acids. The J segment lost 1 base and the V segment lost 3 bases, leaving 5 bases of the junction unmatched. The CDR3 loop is CASSHPGTENTEAFF. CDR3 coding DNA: TGTGCCAGCAGCCACCCCGGGACAGAGAACACTGAAGCTTTCTTT.

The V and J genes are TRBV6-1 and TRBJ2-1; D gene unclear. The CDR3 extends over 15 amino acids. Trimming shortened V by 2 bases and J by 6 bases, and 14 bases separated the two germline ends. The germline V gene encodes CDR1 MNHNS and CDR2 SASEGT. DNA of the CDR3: TGTGCCAGCAGTGAAATCTCAGGTAACGGCAATGAGCAGTTCTTC. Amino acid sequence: CASSEISGNGNEQFF.

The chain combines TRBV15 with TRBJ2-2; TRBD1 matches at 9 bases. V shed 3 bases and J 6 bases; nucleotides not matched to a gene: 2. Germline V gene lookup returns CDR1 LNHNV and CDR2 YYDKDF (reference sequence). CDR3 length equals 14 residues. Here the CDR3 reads CATSRDRGSGELFF. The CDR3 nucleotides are TGTGCCACCAGCAGGGACAGGGGCTCCGGGGAGCTGTTTTTT.

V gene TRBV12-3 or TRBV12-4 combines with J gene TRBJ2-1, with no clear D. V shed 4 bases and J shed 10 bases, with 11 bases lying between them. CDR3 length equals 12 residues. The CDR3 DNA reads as TGTGCCAGCAGTTACCCGTTCGGGGAGCAGTTCTTC. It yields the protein CASSYPFGEQFF.

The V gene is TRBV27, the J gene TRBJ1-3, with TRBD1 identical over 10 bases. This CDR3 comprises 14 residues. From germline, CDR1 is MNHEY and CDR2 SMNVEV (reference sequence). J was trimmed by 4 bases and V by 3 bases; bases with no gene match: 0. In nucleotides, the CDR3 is TGTGCCAGCAGTTTGGGACAGGGGGGAAACACCATATATTTT. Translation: CASSLGQGGNTIYF.

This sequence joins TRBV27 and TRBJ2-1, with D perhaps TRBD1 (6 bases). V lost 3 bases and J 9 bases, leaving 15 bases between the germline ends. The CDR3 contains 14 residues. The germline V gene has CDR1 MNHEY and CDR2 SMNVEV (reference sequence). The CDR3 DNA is TGTGCCAGCAGTTTGGGGGCAGGGAGCACTGAGCAGTTCTTC. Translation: CASSLGAGSTEQFF.

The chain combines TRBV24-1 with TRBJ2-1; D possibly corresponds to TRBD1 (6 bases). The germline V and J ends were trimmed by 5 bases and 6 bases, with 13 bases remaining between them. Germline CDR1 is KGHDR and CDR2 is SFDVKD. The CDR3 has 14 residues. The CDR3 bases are TGTGCCACCAGTGCAGGGACATCGGGCAATGAGCAGTTCTTC. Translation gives CATSAGTSGNEQFF.

CDR3 protein: CASSVWDSSNQPQHF. CDR3 bases: TGTGCCAGCAGCGTGTGGGACAGTAGCAATCAGCCCCAGCATTTT. The chain uses TRBV9 and TRBJ1-5; TRBD1 aligns across 7 bases. This CDR3 region has 15 residues. Trimming at V came to 2 bases and at J to 0 bases, leaving 2 bases not matched to a gene. In germline, CDR1 is SGDLS, CDR2 YYNGEE.

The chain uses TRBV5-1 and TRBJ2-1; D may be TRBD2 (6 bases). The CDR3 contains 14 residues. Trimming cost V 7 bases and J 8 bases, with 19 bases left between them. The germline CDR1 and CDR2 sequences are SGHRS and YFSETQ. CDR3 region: CASRPGEGGYEQFF. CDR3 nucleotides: TGCGCCAGCCGCCCGGGAGAGGGCGGGTATGAGCAGTTCTTC.